This T cell receptor (beta chain) was retrieved from a study of vaccination and CD4 T cells after COVID-19 (dated by TCRdb to between 2020 and 2023). About the study as a whole: SARS-CoV-2 positivity had been established in the convalescent patients by nasal swab PCR, and mild disease was recorded in about 9 of these patients and severe disease in one. Six males and four females were included in the convalescent cohort, with two Hispanic individuals, seven Caucasians, two Asians and one multiracial person represented. Participants got two doses of the Pfizer-BioNTech BNT162b2 vaccine (n=8) or two doses of the Moderna mRNA-1273 vaccine (n=2). Post-COVID blood samples were collected from convalescent patients a median of roughly 100 days after diagnosis, with a range of about 30 to 180 days. Post-vaccine blood samples were obtained a median of approximately 70 days after the second vaccine dose, with a range of about 12 to 241 days. The cultures were stimulated with overlapping spike peptide pools from SARS-CoV-2 and from the common cold coronaviruses HCoV-NL63, HCoV-OC43 and HCoV-229E. Control cultures used a CEFX viral epitope pool as positive control, an HIV-1 Nef peptide pool as negative control, or no peptide. In approximately ten COVID-19 convalescent patients and several infection-naive healthy vaccine recipients, the spike-specific CD4+ TCR repertoire before mRNA vaccination was compared with the repertoire after mRNA vaccination.

This sample's treatment or condition label indicates: approximately nine-day PBMC culture with coronavirus spike peptide pools or control peptides (ViraFEST assay). The ViraFEST assay, used in the study, expanded antigen-specific T cells with peptide pools and then identified the expanded clonotypes through TCR sequencing. The convalescent patients' positive SARS-CoV-2 PCR tests were from March to December 2020, which was before the Alpha, Beta and Delta variants emerged in the United States. Each well held about 2 million PBMCs cultured in IMDM containing roughly 5% human AB serum and about 10 IU/ml IL-2, with around 9.7 ug/ml peptide pools added. Half of the culture medium was replaced with fresh IL-2-containing medium on days 3 and 7. Once the cells had been in culture for ten to eleven days, the EasySep CD4+ T cell isolation kit was used to isolate CD4+ T cells by negative selection. PBMCs were separated from whole blood using Ficoll-Paque Plus gradient centrifugation and then either used fresh or cryopreserved at -140C. In general, triplicate wells were set up for every culture condition.

The count of this clonotype is one. What antigen it recognizes has not been identified. No per-base quality is available; no much larger clone lies one base away. One read provides weak support. Libraries were prepared through PCR. TCR sequencing of DNA from cultured CD4+ T cells used the Oncomine TCR Beta short-read assay at the Johns Hopkins FTIC core. Genomic DNA was extracted from the cultured CD4+ T cells with the QIAamp micro DNA kit. Oncomine TCR Beta libraries made from cultured CD4+ T cells were pooled using unique dual indexes and sequenced on an Illumina iSeq 100. As for the original processing: Non-productive sequences were removed, and CDR3s that did not start with C, did not end with F or W, or were shorter than 7 amino acids were discarded. Antigen-specific clonotypes were identified with the MANAFEST web application by comparing peptide-stimulated wells with reference and other culture wells. To be called positive, a clone needed an FDR below 0.05, an odds ratio above 5, and a productive frequency above 0.1% in at least two of three replicate wells. Cross-reactive clonotypes were defined as significantly expanded in both SARS-CoV-2 spike wells and at least one common cold coronavirus spike condition. Using R version 3.6.1, CDR3 homology was evaluated through Levenshtein distances (stringdist) along with unrooted phylogenetic trees (ape). Starting from the raw public reads, TCRdb applied fastp trimming at Q25, assembled clones with MiXCR and retained in-frame beta chains. Rows are combined by CDR3 protein, so each entry shows the most common genes and DNA. These V and J calls rely on TCRdb rather than the paper's analysis. A total of about 9,300 distinct CDR3 sequences appear in this sample, about 52% of them only once. Jointly, the top ten make up approximately 19% of the sample.

The research as a whole found: Although the median number of SARS-CoV-2-reactive clonotypes went up from 20 to 25 after infection to 38 after vaccination, the increase was not significant. Relatively few convalescent patients were included in the study, and early timepoints after natural infection were not analyzed. In convalescent patients, a median 86.3% of post-vaccine SARS-CoV-2-reactive clones were detected only after vaccination, suggesting vaccine-specific priming. Of the vaccine-specific clones found in convalescent patients, nearly all (304 of 307) were mono-reactive for SARS-CoV-2 spike instead of being cross-reactive with common cold coronaviruses.

The CDR3 holds 15 amino acids from the cysteine to the phenylalanine. Only the CDR3 DNA stays, 45 bases, in frame from base 1. CDR1 and CDR2, looked up from the germline V gene (reference sequence), are DFQATT and SNEGSKA. V lost 0 bases and J lost 8 bases; the stretch between them is 16 bases long. The source material was CD4+ T cells from blood, cultured in vitro. This TCR derives from a human donor who had recovered from COVID-19. The sequence links TRBV20-1 to TRBJ1-4; TRBD1 is a weak D gene call, 5 bases matching. The DNA is as follows: TGCAGTGCTAGAGATCTCGAAGGGGAAGGGGAAAAACTGTTTTTT. Its product reads: CSARDLEGEGEKLFF.